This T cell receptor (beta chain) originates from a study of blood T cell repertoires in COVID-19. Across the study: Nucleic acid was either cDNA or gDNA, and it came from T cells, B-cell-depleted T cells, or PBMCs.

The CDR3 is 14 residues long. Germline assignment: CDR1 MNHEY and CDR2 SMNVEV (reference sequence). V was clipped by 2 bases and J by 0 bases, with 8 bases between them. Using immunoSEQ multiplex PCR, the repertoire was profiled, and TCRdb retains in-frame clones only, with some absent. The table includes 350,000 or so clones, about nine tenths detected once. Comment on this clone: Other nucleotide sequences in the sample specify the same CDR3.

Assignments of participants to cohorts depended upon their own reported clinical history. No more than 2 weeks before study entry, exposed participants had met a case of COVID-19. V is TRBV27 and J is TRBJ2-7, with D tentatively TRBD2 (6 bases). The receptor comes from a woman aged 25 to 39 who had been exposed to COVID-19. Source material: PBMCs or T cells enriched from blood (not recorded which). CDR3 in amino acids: CASSLGGSSYEQYF. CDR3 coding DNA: TGTGCCAGCAGTTTAGGAGGGAGCTCCTACGAGCAGTACTTC.